This TCR beta chain comes out of a study of blood T cells in healthy people across ages. Trimming removed 4 bases from V and 6 bases from J, with 15 bases in between. The CDR3 consists of 14 residues. Germline CDR1 PRHDT, CDR2 FYEKMQ (reference sequence). Each sample had at least 6 million PBMCs isolated. A second PCR of roughly 7 to 11 cycles used a sample-barcoded 5' primer and a J-beta primer mix. A tag from a template-switch adaptor with 12 random nucleotides marked each cDNA molecule. TCRdb fed the 5' RACE reads into MiXCR, producing one record per CDR3 protein. The table lists over a million distinct CDR3 sequences, around 25% of them singletons. The sample was also linked to a second study, of T cells of mothers and their children. From that report: Related and unrelated pairs show TCR recombination output that thymic selection shapes similarly.

The rearrangement joins TRBV13 to TRBJ2-5, with a weak D call TRBD1 (6 bases). Sequencing used blood. This clonotype originated in a girl aged 2-9 years in good health. The CDR3 DNA reads as TGTGCCAGCAGCTCCCACAGGGTCGTGCAGACCCAGTACTTC. This codes for CASSSHRVVQTQYF.